The sequence of this TCR beta chain was determined in a study of radiation and T cells in renal cell carcinoma. This clone was recorded once. What it binds is unknown. The CDR3 extends over 18 amino acids. Germline V gene sequence: CDR1 SGDLS, CDR2 YYNGEE. Unmatched junction bases numbered 4, after V lost 0 bases and J lost 0 bases. Clones were read by immunoSEQ multiplex PCR, and TCRdb kept only the in-frame ones, dropping some. The repertoire consists of under 20,000 clones, with roughly two thirds occurring once and the leading ten covering around 13%. Indicated treatment: 15 Gy SBRT to primary tumor, nephrectomy 4 weeks later. Nephrectomy followed 15 Gy stereotactic body radiation by 4 weeks. The tumor was a clear cell renal cell carcinoma. Overall study findings and caveats: Irradiated tumors had higher TCR clonality than control tumors. Baseline intratumoral clonotype presence is unknown without pretreatment biopsies.

The chain recombines TRBV9 with TRBJ2-7, with TRBD2 matching over 15 bases. The sequence came from a woman in her 70s with renal cell carcinoma. The sequenced sample was tumor tissue, obtained from a patient whose treatment included radiotherapy and nephrectomy. CDR3 sequence reads: CASSVGGTSGGISYEQYF. In DNA, the CDR3 is TGTGCCAGCAGCGTAGGTGGGACTAGCGGGGGGATCTCCTACGAGCAGTACTTC.